This T cell receptor beta chain was captured by sequencing in a study of blood T cell repertoires in COVID-19. Study-wide background: Acute and convalescent COVID-19 samples came from the United States, Italy and Spain. Sample material is recorded as cDNA or gDNA derived from T cells, B-cell-depleted T cells, or PBMCs.

Deletions cut 1 base from V and 6 bases from J, with 14 bases between. The CDR3 has 15 residues. Germline CDR1 reads SGHAT; CDR2 reads FQNNGV. This table comes from immunoSEQ multiplex PCR, and its TCRdb copy is limited to in-frame clones, with some not included. The sample has 270,000 or so clones, 80% to 85% seen once. This clonotype originated in a woman aged 55-69 years with active or convalescent COVID-19. The chain couples TRBV11-2 to TRBJ2-3; weak D call: TRBD2 (5 bases). The sequenced material came from peripheral blood. CDR3 DNA: TGTGCCAGCAGCTTAGGGCGGACCACGGGGGATACGCAGTATTTT. This translates into CASSLGRTTGDTQYF. The full variable domain, rest sourced from reference TRBV11-2 and TRBJ2-3, is EAGVAQSPRYKIIEKRQSVAFWCNPISGHATLYWYQQILGQGPKLLIQFQNNGVVDDSQLPKDRFSAERLKGVDSTLKIQPAKLEDSAVYLCASSLGRTTGDTQYFGPGTRLTVL.